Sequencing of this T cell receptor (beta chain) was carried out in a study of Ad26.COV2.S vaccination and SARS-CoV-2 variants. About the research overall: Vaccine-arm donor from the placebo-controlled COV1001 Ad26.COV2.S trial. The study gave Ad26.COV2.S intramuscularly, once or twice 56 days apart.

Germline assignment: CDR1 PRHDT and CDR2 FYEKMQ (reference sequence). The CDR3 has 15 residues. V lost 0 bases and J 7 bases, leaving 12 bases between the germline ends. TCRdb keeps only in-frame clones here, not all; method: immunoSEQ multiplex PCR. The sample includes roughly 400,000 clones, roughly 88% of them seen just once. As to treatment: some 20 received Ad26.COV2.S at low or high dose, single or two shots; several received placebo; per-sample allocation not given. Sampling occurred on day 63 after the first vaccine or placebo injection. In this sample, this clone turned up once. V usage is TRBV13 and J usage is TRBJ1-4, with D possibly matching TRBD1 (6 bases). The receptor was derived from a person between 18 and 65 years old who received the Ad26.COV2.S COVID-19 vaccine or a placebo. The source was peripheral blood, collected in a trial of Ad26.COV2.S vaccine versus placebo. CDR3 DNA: TGTGCCAGCAGCTTAGGCACGGGGGCGGTTGAAAAACTGTTTTTT. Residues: CASSLGTGAVEKLFF.